Below are 25 T cell receptor beta chains sequenced from a single sample in a study of blood T cells in healthy people across ages. Alongside a J-beta primer mix, a sample-barcoded 5' primer served in a second PCR lasting about 6 to 12 cycles. In TCRdb, the 5' RACE reads were re-called with MiXCR into one record per CDR3 protein. The data hold roughly 800,000 distinct CDR3 sequences, with roughly 50% observed a single time. The sequenced sample was blood. The source is a man aged 25-45 years in good health.

J is TRBJ2-3 and V is TRBV5-4; D unclear. From germline, CDR1 is SGHNT and CDR2 YYREEE (reference sequence). Trimming took off 2 bases at V and 0 bases at J, with 10 bases between the two ends. The CDR3 is 15 residues long. CDR3 residues: CASSLGMGSTDTQYF. CDR3 bases: TGTGCCAGCAGCTTAGGGATGGGGAGCACAGATACGCAGTATTTT.

This clonotype has a handful of counts. This sequence joins TRBV7-2 and TRBJ2-5; D is unclear. The CDR3 runs to 14 residues. Germline lookup yields CDR1 SGHTA and CDR2 FQGNSA. V was clipped by 2 bases and J by 5 bases, with 12 bases between them. The CDR3 loop is CASSLMGFGETQYF. For the CDR3, the DNA is TGTGCCAGCAGCTTAATGGGATTTGGGGAGACCCAGTACTTC.

This clonotype was observed a few times. The gene calls are TRBV27 and TRBJ2-1; D unclear. The CDR3 sequence is 12 residues long. Trimming removed 5 bases from V and 4 bases from J, with 6 bases in between. Germline V gene sequence: CDR1 MNHEY, CDR2 SMNVEV (reference sequence). The CDR3 is CASSRLYNEQFF. The CDR3 DNA reads as TGTGCCAGCAGTCGACTTTACAATGAGCAGTTCTTC.

This clonotype was seen once. The chain links TRBV7-9 to TRBJ1-2; no firm D call. The CDR3 is made up of 14 amino acids. Germline V gene lookup returns CDR1 SEHNR and CDR2 FQNEAQ (reference sequence). The germline V and J ends were trimmed by 2 bases and 2 bases, with 9 bases remaining between them. Here the CDR3 DNA reads TGTGCCAGCAGCTTAATCGCGGGAAACTATGGCTACACCTTC. This gives the protein CASSLIAGNYGYTF. Using reference TRBV7-9 and TRBJ1-2 for the parts outside the CDR3, the full variable domain is DTGVSQNPRHKITKRGQNVTFRCDPISEHNRLYWYRQTLGQGPEFLTYFQNEAQLEKSRLLSDRFSAERPKGSFSTLEIQRTEQGDSAMYLCASSLIAGNYGYTFGSGTRLTVV.

The rearrangement uses TRBV20-1 and TRBJ1-1; perhaps TRBD1 as D (6 bases). CDR1 DFQATT and CDR2 SNEGSKA come from the germline V gene (reference sequence). The CDR3 spans 14 residues. Trimming stripped 3 bases from V and 0 bases from J, with 11 bases between. CDR3 in DNA: TGCAGTGCTAGTATACAGGGCCTGAACACTGAAGCTTTCTTT. It codes for CSASIQGLNTEAFF.

The V gene is TRBV7-8, the J gene TRBJ2-7; D not resolved. Germline loops: CDR1 SGHVS, CDR2 FQNEAQ. CDR3 size: 13 residues. V lost 5 bases, J lost 0 bases, and 8 bases lay in between. The chain's CDR3 is CASSVSDSYEQYF. The CDR3 nucleotides read TGTGCCAGCAGCGTTTCTGACTCCTACGAGCAGTACTTC.

This clonotype showed up just a few times. This sequence joins TRBV15 and TRBJ2-7; the D gene is possibly TRBD1 (6 bases). CDR1 and CDR2 from the germline V gene are LNHNV and YYDKDF (reference sequence). CDR3 length: 19 amino acids. Trimming removed 0 bases at V and 3 bases at J, with 24 bases between. The CDR3: CATSRDPRRGKLQHYEQYF. CDR3 sequence (DNA): TGTGCCACCAGCAGAGATCCGCGCAGGGGAAAATTACAGCACTACGAGCAGTACTTC.

The chain carries TRBV5-1 and TRBJ2-1; TRBD1 is a possible D gene (8 bases). The length of the CDR3 is 17 residues. V was cut by 3 bases and J by 7 bases, with 23 bases left in between. The germline V gene has CDR1 SGHRS and CDR2 YFSETQ. The CDR3 DNA reads TGCGCCAGCAGCTACACTCAACAGGGGGGGACTGTGAATGAGCAGTTCTTC. This translates into CASSYTQQGGTVNEQFF. The whole variable domain, filled in from reference TRBV5-1 and TRBJ2-1, reads KAGVTQTPRYLIKTRGQQVTLSCSPISGHRSVSWYQQTPGQGLQFLFEYFSETQRNKGNFPGRFSGRQFSNSRSEMNVSTLELGDSALYLCASSYTQQGGTVNEQFFGPGTRLTVL.

V and J are TRBV6-6 and TRBJ2-4; 7 positions agree with TRBD2. The end of the DNA aligns better with TRBJ2-7, so the J call may be wrong. Germline lookup yields CDR1 MNHNY and CDR2 SVGAGI (reference sequence). The CDR3 is made up of 14 amino acids. CDR3 sequence reads: CASSYGGSINEQYF. The CDR3 DNA is TGTGCCAGCAGTTATGGCGGGAGTATCAACGAGCAGTACTTC.

This clonotype has a single count. The chain recombines TRBV13 with TRBJ2-4; 7 bases match TRBD1. The better agreement between TRBJ2-7 and the DNA end casts doubt on the J call. The germline gives CDR1 PRHDT, CDR2 FYEKMQ (reference sequence). CDR3 size: 12 residues. The DNA for the CDR3 is TGTGCCAGCAGCGGACGGACAGGCGAGCAGTACTTC. Its translation: CASSGRTGEQYF.

The chain joins TRBV20-1 to TRBJ2-1; 7 bases are a match to TRBD2. V trimming: 2 bases; J trimming: 3 bases; junction bases outside the gene matches: 4. This CDR3 has 14 amino acids. Germline V gives CDR1 DFQATT, CDR2 SNEGSKA (reference sequence). The CDR3 here is CSARTGTNYNEQFF. CDR3 sequence (DNA): TGCAGTGCTAGAACCGGGACTAACTACAATGAGCAGTTCTTC.

The chain joins TRBV12-3 or TRBV12-4 to TRBJ2-7; either TRBD1 or TRBD2 may supply D (6 bases each). Trimming removed 3 bases at V and 7 bases at J, with 22 bases between. This CDR3 is built from 16 residues. CDR3 region: CASSLLGGQTYNEQYF. Here the CDR3 DNA reads TGTGCCAGCAGTTTGTTGGGGGGCCAGACCTACAATGAGCAGTACTTC.

The rearrangement uses TRBV5-1 and TRBJ2-7; a possible D gene is TRBD1 (5 bases). The CDR3 totals 14 residues. Trimming removed 4 bases at V and 1 base at J, with 12 bases between. CDR1 is SGHRS and CDR2 is YFSETQ in the germline V gene. The CDR3 bases are TGCGCCAGCAGCACAACAGGCCGTTCCTACGAGCAGTACTTC. Amino acids: CASSTTGRSYEQYF.

The gene calls are TRBV28 and TRBJ2-4; TRBD2 is a possible D gene (5 bases). Germline CDR1 reads MDHEN; CDR2 reads SYDVKM. CDR3 length: 15 residues. The germline V and J ends were trimmed by 3 bases and 3 bases, with 12 bases remaining between them. This chain's CDR3 is CASSFRGSGKNIQYF. Here the CDR3 DNA reads TGTGCCAGCAGTTTCCGGGGAAGTGGCAAAAACATTCAGTACTTC.

This chain joins TRBV28 and TRBJ2-7; 9 bases fit TRBD1. This CDR3 has 15 amino acids. CDR1 is MDHEN and CDR2 is SYDVKM in the germline V gene. The J segment lost 2 bases and the V segment lost 5 bases, leaving 7 bases of the junction unmatched. For the CDR3, the DNA is TGTGCCAGCAGTGGAACAGGGGGCGCCCCCTACGAGCAGTACTTC. Its protein product is CASSGTGGAPYEQYF.

In nucleotides, the CDR3 is TGCGCCAGCAGCCAAGGGGTTCCGGGAGGGCTCTCCCTTAGCTCCTACGAGCAGTACTTC. Protein product: CASSQGVPGGLSLSSYEQYF. The rearrangement links TRBV4-3 to TRBJ2-7; TRBD2 matches at 8 bases. This CDR3 is 20 amino acids long. V trimming: 1 base; J trimming: 0 bases; junction bases outside the gene matches: 17. The V gene's germline CDR1 is LGHNA and CDR2 YSLEER.

Worth noting for this clonotype: This may be a read error, as it is one base from a much larger clone. The chain has TRBV5-5 and TRBJ2-7, with TRBD1 matching over 9 bases. Germline values: CDR1 SGHKS, CDR2 YYEKEE (reference sequence). The CDR3 has 15 residues. CDR3 residues: CVSSRDRDRDYEQYF. DNA for the CDR3: TGTGTCAGCAGCCGCGACCGGGACAGGGATTACGAGCAGTACTTC.

The chain carries TRBV20-1 and TRBJ2-7; D perhaps matches TRBD2 (6 bases). In germline, CDR1 is DFQATT, CDR2 SNEGSKA (reference sequence). V was cut by 6 bases and J by 2 bases, with 14 bases left in between. CDR3 length equals 13 residues. The CDR3 region has the DNA TGCAGTGCCACAAACACGGGAGCCTACGAGCAGTACTTC. This translates into CSATNTGAYEQYF.

The chain carries TRBV27 and TRBJ2-7; the D gene is possibly TRBD1 (6 bases). This CDR3 has 15 residues. Per the germline V gene, CDR1 is MNHEY and CDR2 is SMNVEV (reference sequence). Trimming left V 5 bases short and J 2 bases short, with 16 bases between. Here the CDR3 reads CASSRVAGVAYEQYF. The CDR3 DNA reads TGTGCCAGCAGTAGGGTTGCAGGGGTCGCCTACGAGCAGTACTTC.

Details on this clonotype: The conserved phenylalanine or tryptophan is not found at the CDR3 terminus, so this likely reflects a read error. CDR3 protein: CAWSPSDRGLYTDTQYL. The CDR3 DNA sequence: TGTGCCTGGTCCCCCTCGGACAGGGGGCTTTACACAGATACGCAGTATTTG. This rearrangement joins TRBV30 to TRBJ2-3; 11 bases map to TRBD1. CDR1 and CDR2 from the germline V gene are GTSNPN and SVGIG (reference sequence). V was pared by 5 bases and J by 2 bases, with 12 bases of the junction left unmatched. The CDR3 has 17 residues.

V is TRBV5-8 and J is TRBJ2-1; 14 nucleotides match TRBD2. The CDR3 is made up of 15 amino acids. After removal of 6 bases from V and 9 bases from J, the junction contained 8 bases not matched to a gene. Per germline, CDR1 SGHTS and CDR2 YDEGEE. The CDR3 spells CASIFEGLAGAEQFF. For the CDR3, the DNA is TGTGCCAGCATTTTCGAGGGACTAGCGGGAGCTGAGCAGTTCTTC.

This clonotype came up once. This chain links TRBV20-1 with TRBJ2-1, with 13 bases aligning to TRBD2. The CDR3 covers 16 residues. The junction had 11 bases not matched to a gene; V was cut back by 5 bases and J by 7 bases. Germline V lookup: CDR1 DFQATT, CDR2 SNEGSKA (reference sequence). CDR3 bases: TGCAGTGCTCCCGACCCGAGGACTAGCGGGAGTAATGAGCAGTTCTTC. As protein: CSAPDPRTSGSNEQFF.

There are a few counts of this clonotype. This rearrangement joins TRBV12-3 or TRBV12-4 to TRBJ2-5; weak D call: TRBD2 (7 bases). The CDR3 has 17 residues. The V gene lost 1 base and the J gene lost 0 bases, with 15 bases spanning the gap. CDR3 sequence: CASSLGVRGPDQETQYF. CDR3 nucleotides: TGTGCCAGCAGTTTAGGTGTGCGGGGGCCCGACCAAGAGACCCAGTACTTC.

The J gene is TRBJ2-1, the V gene TRBV2, with no clear D. Between the trimmed V and J ends, which lost 0 bases and 8 bases, there was a span of 5 bases. The V gene's germline CDR1 is SNHLY and CDR2 FYNNEI. The CDR3 length is 12 residues. CDR3 coding DNA: TGTGCCAGCAGTGAAGCTACGTATGAGCAGTTCTTC. Residues: CASSEATYEQFF. The full variable domain, its missing parts supplied by reference TRBV2 and TRBJ2-1, is EPEVTQTPSHQVTQMGQEVILRCVPISNHLYFYWYRQILGQKVEFLVSFYNNEISEKSEIFDDQFSVERPDGSNFTLKIRSTKLEDSAMYFCASSEATYEQFFGPGTRLTVL.

V and J are TRBV12-3 or TRBV12-4 and TRBJ2-7, with D possibly being TRBD1 or TRBD2 (5 bases each). TRBJ2-5 explains the end of the DNA better; the J call may be wrong. The CDR3 extends over 12 amino acids. CDR3: CASKGSSETQYF. CDR3 nucleotide sequence: TGTGCCAGCAAGGGGAGTTCAGAGACCCAGTACTTC.